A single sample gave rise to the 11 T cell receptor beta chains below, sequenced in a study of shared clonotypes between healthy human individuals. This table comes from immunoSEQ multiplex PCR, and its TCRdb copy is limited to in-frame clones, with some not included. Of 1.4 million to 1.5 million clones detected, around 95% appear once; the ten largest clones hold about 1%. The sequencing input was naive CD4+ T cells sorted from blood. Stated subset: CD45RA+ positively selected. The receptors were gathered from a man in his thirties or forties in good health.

The DNA of the CDR3 is TGTGCCAGCGCTCGCAGCCACATAGCGGGAGCTAGCACAGATACGCAGTATTTT. Translation gives CASARSHIAGASTDTQYF. The chain has TRBV14 and TRBJ2-3; 9 positions match TRBD2. V shed 8 bases and J 0 bases; nucleotides not matched to a gene: 15. CDR3 size: 18 residues. Per germline, CDR1 SGHDN and CDR2 FVKESK. Together with reference TRBV14 and TRBJ2-3, the CDR3 gives the full variable domain: EAGVTQFPSHSVIEKGQTVTLRCDPISGHDNLYWYRRVMGKEIKFLLHFVKESKQDESGMPNNRFLAERTGGTYSTLKVQPAELEDSGVYFCASARSHIAGASTDTQYFGPGTRLTVL.

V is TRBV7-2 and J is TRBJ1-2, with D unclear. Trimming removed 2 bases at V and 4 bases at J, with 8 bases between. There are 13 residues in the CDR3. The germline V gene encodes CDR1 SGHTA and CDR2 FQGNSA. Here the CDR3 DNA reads TGTGCCAGCAGCTTAACAGAAGTCTATGGCTACACCTTC. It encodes CASSLTEVYGYTF.

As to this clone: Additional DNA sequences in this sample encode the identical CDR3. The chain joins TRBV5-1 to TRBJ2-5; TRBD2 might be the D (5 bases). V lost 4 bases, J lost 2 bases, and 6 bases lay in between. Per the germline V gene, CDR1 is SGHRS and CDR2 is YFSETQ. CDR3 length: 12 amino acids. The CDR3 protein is CASSPGQETQYF. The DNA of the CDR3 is TGCGCCAGCAGCCCGGGACAAGAGACCCAGTACTTC.

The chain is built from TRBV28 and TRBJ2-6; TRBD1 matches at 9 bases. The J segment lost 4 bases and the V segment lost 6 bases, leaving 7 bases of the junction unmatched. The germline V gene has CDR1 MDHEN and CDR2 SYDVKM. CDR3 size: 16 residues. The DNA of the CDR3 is TGTGCCAGCAGAAGGACAGGGGCGGTCGGGGCCAACGTCCTGACTTTC. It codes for CASRRTGAVGANVLTF.

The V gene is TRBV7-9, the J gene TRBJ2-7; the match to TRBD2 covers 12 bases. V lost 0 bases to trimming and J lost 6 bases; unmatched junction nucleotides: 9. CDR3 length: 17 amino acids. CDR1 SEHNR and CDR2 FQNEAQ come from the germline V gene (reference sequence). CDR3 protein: CASSLARLAGDPLEQYF. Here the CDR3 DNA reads TGTGCCAGCAGCTTAGCGCGACTAGCGGGAGATCCCCTCGAGCAGTACTTC.

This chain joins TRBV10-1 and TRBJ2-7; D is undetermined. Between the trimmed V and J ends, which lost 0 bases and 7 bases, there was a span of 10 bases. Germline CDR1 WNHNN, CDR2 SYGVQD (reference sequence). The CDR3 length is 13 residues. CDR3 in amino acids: CASSESAVVEQYF. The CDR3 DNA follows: TGCGCCAGCAGTGAGTCGGCCGTCGTTGAGCAGTACTTC.

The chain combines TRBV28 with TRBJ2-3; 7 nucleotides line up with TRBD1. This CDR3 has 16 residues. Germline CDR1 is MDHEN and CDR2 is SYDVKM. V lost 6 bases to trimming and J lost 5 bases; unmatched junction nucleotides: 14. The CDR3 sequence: CASSPPVQGRGDTQYF. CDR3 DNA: TGTGCCAGCAGCCCCCCGGTACAGGGGAGAGGAGATACGCAGTATTTT.

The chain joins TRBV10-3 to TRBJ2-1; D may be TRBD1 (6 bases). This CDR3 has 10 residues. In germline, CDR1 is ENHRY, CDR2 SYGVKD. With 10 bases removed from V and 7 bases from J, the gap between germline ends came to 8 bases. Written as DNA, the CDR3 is TGTGCCACTCAGGGGAATGAGCAGTTCTTC. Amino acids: CATQGNEQFF.

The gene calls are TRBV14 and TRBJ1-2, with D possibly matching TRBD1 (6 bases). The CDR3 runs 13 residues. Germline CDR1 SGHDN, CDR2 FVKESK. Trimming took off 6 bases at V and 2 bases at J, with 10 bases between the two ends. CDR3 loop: CASRAGVNYGYTF. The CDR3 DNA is TGTGCCAGCAGAGCAGGGGTCAACTATGGCTACACCTTC.

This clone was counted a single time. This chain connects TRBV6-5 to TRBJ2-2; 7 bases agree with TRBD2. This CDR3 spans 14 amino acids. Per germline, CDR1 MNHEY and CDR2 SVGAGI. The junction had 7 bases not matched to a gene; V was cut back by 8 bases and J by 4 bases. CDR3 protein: CASLQSGATGELFF. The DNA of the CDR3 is TGTGCCAGCCTCCAAAGCGGGGCCACCGGGGAGCTGTTTTTT.

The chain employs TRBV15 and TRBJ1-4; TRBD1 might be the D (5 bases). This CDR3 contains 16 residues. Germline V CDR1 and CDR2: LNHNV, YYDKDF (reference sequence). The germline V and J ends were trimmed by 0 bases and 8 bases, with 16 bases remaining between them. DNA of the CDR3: TGTGCCACCAGCAGAGAATCCTGGCAGGGTGGCGAAAAACTGTTTTTT. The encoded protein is CATSRESWQGGEKLFF.